The next 29 T cell receptor beta chains were all read from a single sample in a study of cytomegalovirus exposure and HLA in healthy donors. Method: immunoSEQ multiplex PCR; TCRdb's copy keeps in-frame clones and lacks some. The table shows about 360,000 clones, with just over 85% occurring only once. The sequencing input was PBMCs. The receptor set was obtained from a woman aged 18-30 years in good health and CMV-seronegative.

The chain links TRBV25-1 to TRBJ2-7; D may be TRBD2 (6 bases). Germline values: CDR1 MGHDK, CDR2 SYGVNS. V was pared by 10 bases and J by 7 bases, with 20 bases between. CDR3 length: 13 residues. CDR3 sequence (DNA): TGTGCCACCACGGGGGAGGTCGGCTTGGAGCAGTACTTC. Its translation: CATTGEVGLEQYF.

This CDR3 reads CASSLTGYLTTQYF. The CDR3 nucleotides read TGTGCCAGCAGTTTGACAGGTTATCTTACGACGCAGTACTTC. The V and J genes are TRBV28 and TRBJ2-7; maybe TRBD1 (6 bases). The CDR3 consists of 14 residues. The V end was cut by 3 bases, the J end by 9 bases, with 18 bases between. CDR1 is MDHEN, CDR2 SYDVKM, per germline.

V gene TRBV28 combines with J gene TRBJ1-2; 8 positions match TRBD1. Germline assignment: CDR1 MDHEN and CDR2 SYDVKM. The V and J ends lost 3 bases and 6 bases, in that order; junction bases with no gene match: 6. The CDR3 is made up of 14 amino acids. This CDR3 is CASSFFQGADGYTF. The CDR3, as DNA: TGTGCCAGCAGTTTTTTCCAGGGGGCGGATGGCTACACCTTC.

Concerning this clone: Germline and junction disagree at one end, which may indicate a read error. The chain couples TRBV20-1 to TRBJ1-2; TRBD1 matches 7 bases. The germline gives CDR1 DFQATT, CDR2 SNEGSKA (reference sequence). This CDR3 has 10 residues. The CDR3 here is CSASRTGVNF. In DNA, the CDR3 is TGCAGTGCTTCACGGACAGGCGTGAACTTC.

The chain recombines TRBV23-1 with TRBJ2-4; TRBD1 aligns across 7 bases. TRBV23-1 is labeled an ORF, and its function is uncertain. The CDR3 spans 13 residues. Unmatched junction bases numbered 6, after V lost 3 bases and J lost 10 bases. CDR3 DNA: TGCGCCAGCAGTCAGAGCGAACAGGGGATTCAGTACTTC. Its translation: CASSQSEQGIQYF.

The chain has TRBV2 and TRBJ1-1, with TRBD1 as a possible D gene (5 bases). Looked up from germline, CDR1 is SNHLY and CDR2 is FYNNEI. Trimming pared 4 bases from V and 3 bases from J, leaving 6 bases between. The CDR3 is 12 residues long. The CDR3 DNA follows: TGTGCCAGCAGTGTCAGGGACACTGAAGCTTTCTTT. Its translation is CASSVRDTEAFF. The full variable domain, its missing parts supplied by reference TRBV2 and TRBJ1-1, is EPEVTQTPSHQVTQMGQEVILRCVPISNHLYFYWYRQILGQKVEFLVSFYNNEISEKSEIFDDQFSVERPDGSNFTLKIRSTKLEDSAMYFCASSVRDTEAFFGQGTRLTVV.

V gene TRBV19 combines with J gene TRBJ2-7; no reliable D call. This CDR3 has 14 residues. Germline V CDR1 and CDR2: LNHDA, SQIVND (reference sequence). Trimming took 5 bases from V and 4 from J, leaving 15 bases between them. CDR3 nucleotide sequence: TGTGCCAGTAGTCCCCGGATAACGGGTTACGAGCAGTACTTC. Translated: CASSPRITGYEQYF.

This clone appeared once. Different DNA sequences within this sample yield the same CDR3. V and J are TRBV5-6 and TRBJ1-1, with D maybe TRBD1 (6 bases). The CDR3 has 15 amino acids. Germline CDR1 is SGHDT and CDR2 is YYEEEE. V lost 0 bases to trimming and J lost 1 base, with 10 bases between them. The CDR3 is CASSLVGGQNTEAFF. As DNA, the CDR3 is TGTGCCAGCAGCTTGGTAGGGGGACAGAACACTGAAGCTTTCTTT.

This chain's CDR3 is CASSQGPPDRAYGYTF. Written as DNA, the CDR3 is TGCGCCAGCAGCCAAGGGCCCCCGGACAGGGCTTATGGCTACACCTTC. The rearrangement uses TRBV4-1 and TRBJ1-2; 8 bases agree with TRBD1. Trimming at V came to 1 base and at J to 5 bases, leaving 9 bases not matched to a gene. This CDR3 contains 16 residues. CDR1 is MGHRA, CDR2 YSYEKL, per germline.

CDR3 in DNA: TGTGCCAGCAGTTTACCCCCTGGCCCGGGCTACACCTTC. It yields the protein CASSLPPGPGYTF. This chain joins TRBV28 and TRBJ1-2; no clear D. The CDR3 loop spans 13 amino acids. CDR1 MDHEN and CDR2 SYDVKM come from the germline V gene. Trimming left V 2 bases short and J 8 bases short, with 12 bases between.

The DNA for the CDR3 is TGTGCCAGCAGCCAAGCGGGGGGTGATCTTGAGCAGTTCTTC. Its translation is CASSQAGGDLEQFF. V gene TRBV4-2 combines with J gene TRBJ2-1; 7 positions match TRBD2. Germline CDR1 is LGHNA and CDR2 is YNFKEQ. CDR3 size: 14 residues. V dropped 1 base and J dropped 9; count of bases not matched to a gene: 6.

V is TRBV19 and J is TRBJ1-5; 9 nucleotides agree with TRBD1. Germline V gene sequence: CDR1 LNHDA, CDR2 SQIVND (reference sequence). This CDR3 has 15 amino acids. With V trimmed by 6 bases and J by 3 bases, 6 bases remained unmatched. The CDR3 loop is CASSRTGVSNQPQHF. CDR3 bases: TGTGCCAGTAGCCGGACAGGGGTCTCCAATCAGCCCCAGCATTTT.

The chain combines TRBV30 with TRBJ1-1, with a weak D call TRBD1 (5 bases). V dropped 7 bases and J dropped 0 bases, with 27 bases sitting between them. From germline, CDR1 is GTSNPN and CDR2 SVGIG (reference sequence). This CDR3 has 18 amino acids. CDR3 DNA: TGTGCCTCCCGACGGTGGGTGGGGGGTCGTACCATGAACACTGAAGCTTTCTTT. As protein: CASRRWVGGRTMNTEAFF.

V and J are TRBV6-5 and TRBJ1-2; perhaps TRBD1 as D (6 bases). The germline CDR1 and CDR2 sequences are MNHEY and SVGAGI. V lost 6 bases, J lost 2 bases, and 13 bases lay in between. The CDR3 covers 14 residues. The CDR3 nucleotides read TGTGCCAGCAGAATTTCAGGGGTGAACTATGGCTACACCTTC. Translated, it gives CASRISGVNYGYTF.

The V call is TRBV19, the J call TRBJ1-2, with a tentative D call TRBD1 (5 bases). The germline CDR1 and CDR2 sequences are LNHDA and SQIVND (reference sequence). The CDR3 totals 13 residues. V lost 4 bases and J lost 3, with 9 bases in between. CDR3 amino acids: CASSTRRDYGYTF. CDR3 DNA sequence: TGTGCCAGTAGTACACGCAGGGACTATGGCTACACCTTC.

J is TRBJ1-1 and V is TRBV30; D is unclear. The CDR3 runs 15 residues. V lost 5 bases and J 1 base, leaving 17 bases between the germline ends. From germline, CDR1 is GTSNPN and CDR2 SVGIG (reference sequence). The CDR3 DNA reads TGTGCCTGGCACGGCCTGGGCACCGGGAACACTGAAGCTTTCTTT. This codes for CAWHGLGTGNTEAFF. Looking up the rest from reference TRBV30 and TRBJ1-1 gives the full variable domain: SQTIHQWPATLVQPVGSPLSLECTVEGTSNPNLYWYRQAAGRGLQLLFYSVGIGQISSEVPQNLSASRPQDRQFILSSKKLLLSDSGFYLCAWHGLGTGNTEAFFGQGTRLTVV.

V usage is TRBV7-9 and J usage is TRBJ2-5, with D possibly being TRBD1 (6 bases). There are 11 residues in the CDR3. V was shortened by 2 bases and J by 9 bases, with 7 bases between the two germline ends. From germline, CDR1 is SEHNR and CDR2 FQNEAQ (reference sequence). The CDR3 nucleotides read TGTGCCAGCAGCTTACAGGGGTCCCAGTACTTC. Translation gives CASSLQGSQYF.

V is TRBV25-1 and J is TRBJ2-2; 10 nucleotides align to TRBD1. The CDR3 is made up of 17 amino acids. The V gene end was trimmed by 2 bases and the J gene end by 2 bases; junction bases not matched to a gene: 5. CDR1 and CDR2 (germline): MGHDK, SYGVNS. The CDR3 sequence is CASSEGTGDLNTGELFF. CDR3 in DNA: TGTGCCAGCAGTGAAGGGACAGGGGACCTAAACACCGGGGAGCTGTTTTTT.

The rearrangement links TRBV9 to TRBJ2-7, with 11 positions matching TRBD2. The CDR3 runs to 15 residues. The junction had 3 bases not matched to a gene; V was cut back by 0 bases and J by 4 bases. Germline-derived CDR1 and CDR2 are SGDLS and YYNGEE. This chain's CDR3 is CASSVDPSGRYEQYF. In nucleotides, the CDR3 is TGTGCCAGCAGCGTAGACCCTAGCGGGAGGTACGAGCAGTACTTC. Full variable domain (remainder filled in from reference TRBV9 and TRBJ2-7): DSGVTQTPKHLITATGQRVTLRCSPRSGDLSVYWYQQSLDQGLQFLIQYYNGEERAKGNILERFSAQQFPDLHSELNLSSLELGDSALYFCASSVDPSGRYEQYFGPGTRLTVT.

This chain uses TRBV5-1 with TRBJ1-4, with D perhaps matching TRBD1 (5 bases). CDR1 SGHRS and CDR2 YFSETQ come from the germline V gene. The CDR3 is made up of 16 amino acids. V was clipped by 3 bases and J by 8 bases, with 20 bases between them. The CDR3: CASSSGHPSEGEKLFF. In DNA form, the CDR3 reads TGCGCCAGCAGCTCCGGACACCCTTCTGAAGGGGAAAAACTGTTTTTT.

This chain joins TRBV5-1 and TRBJ2-5; 14 nucleotides match TRBD2. V dropped 4 bases and J dropped 5; count of bases not matched to a gene: 4. The CDR3 runs 15 residues. CDR1 is SGHRS and CDR2 is YFSETQ in the germline V gene. The CDR3 sequence: CASSPTSGRAETQYF. The CDR3, as DNA: TGCGCCAGCAGCCCGACTAGCGGGAGGGCGGAGACCCAGTACTTC.

The chain couples TRBV7-9 to TRBJ2-1; 10 bases agree with TRBD2. Germline V gives CDR1 SEHNR, CDR2 FQNEAQ (reference sequence). Losses at the gene ends were 5 bases for V and 8 bases for J; bases not matched to a gene: 3. This CDR3 has 13 amino acids. The CDR3: CASSPSGSYEQFF. DNA for the CDR3: TGTGCCAGCAGCCCTAGCGGGAGCTATGAGCAGTTCTTC.

V is TRBV5-6 and J is TRBJ2-2, with 7 bases lining up with TRBD2. This CDR3 comprises 15 residues. The J segment lost 3 bases and the V segment lost 2 bases, leaving 4 bases of the junction unmatched. Germline values: CDR1 SGHDT, CDR2 YYEEEE. This chain's CDR3 is CASSLPGGYTGELFF. The CDR3 DNA sequence: TGTGCCAGCAGCTTACCCGGGGGGTACACCGGGGAGCTGTTTTTT.

The CDR3 nucleotides are TGTGCCAGTAGTACGAGGGCTAGCGGGAGGGCCGGGGAGCTGTTTTTT. Translation: CASSTRASGRAGELFF. The chain carries TRBV19 and TRBJ2-2; 12 bases are a match to TRBD2. Germline trimming cut 4 bases from V and 6 bases from J; bases unmatched to any gene: 6. Per the germline V gene, CDR1 is LNHDA and CDR2 is SQIVND (reference sequence). The CDR3 consists of 16 residues.

The chain links TRBV4-2 to TRBJ2-1; 7 nucleotides align to TRBD2. The CDR3 spans 15 residues. Germline CDR1 reads LGHNA; CDR2 reads YNFKEQ. The V gene end was trimmed by 0 bases and the J gene end by 4 bases; junction bases not matched to a gene: 3. The CDR3 DNA follows: TGTGCCAGCAGCCAAGAACTAGCGCTTTACAATGAGCAGTTCTTC. It yields the protein CASSQELALYNEQFF.

This chain joins TRBV13 and TRBJ2-2, with unresolved D. From germline, CDR1 is PRHDT and CDR2 FYEKMQ (reference sequence). This CDR3 region has 11 residues. The germline V and J ends were trimmed by 7 bases and 4 bases, with 4 bases remaining between them. The CDR3 here is CASTSTGELFF. The CDR3 bases are TGTGCCAGCACGAGCACCGGGGAGCTGTTTTTT.

The chain combines TRBV9 with TRBJ1-1, with a possible D match to TRBD1 (6 bases). CDR1 and CDR2 from the germline V gene are SGDLS and YYNGEE. Trimming took off 1 base at V and 3 bases at J, with 13 bases between the two ends. The CDR3 has 15 residues. CDR3 region: CASSVRGGSDTEAFF. The CDR3 DNA reads as TGTGCCAGCAGCGTAAGGGGGGGCTCGGACACTGAAGCTTTCTTT.

The V call is TRBV28, the J call TRBJ1-2; D is unresolved. The germline CDR1 and CDR2 sequences are MDHEN and SYDVKM. The V gene lost 8 bases and the J gene lost 1 base, with 8 bases spanning the gap. The CDR3 loop spans 12 amino acids. The CDR3 region has the DNA TGTGCCAGCCGCGGGGATAACTATGGCTACACCTTC. It encodes CASRGDNYGYTF.

This clone occurred once. V and J are TRBV2 and TRBJ2-2; 9 bases fit TRBD1. The CDR3 is made up of 15 amino acids. V gave up 4 bases and J gave up 3 bases; unmatched junction bases: 3. The V gene's germline CDR1 is SNHLY and CDR2 FYNNEI. The CDR3 nucleotides are TGTGCCAGCAGTGGACGGACAGGGGACACCGGGGAGCTGTTTTTT. Amino acid sequence: CASSGRTGDTGELFF.